The source of this T cell receptor beta chain is a study of breast tumors, draining lymph nodes, adjacent tissues. Study results and caveats: That most tumor T cells come from lymph nodes remained unproven.

In this sample, this clonotype turned up many times. Its antigen is currently unknown. TCRdb processed the multiplex PCR reads anew with MiXCR; each CDR3 protein has one entry. The top ten hold 8% of the sample, which has around 50,000 distinct CDR3 sequences, 23% seen once. The germline V gene encodes CDR1 SGDLS and CDR2 YYNGEE. V lost 0 bases and J 0 bases, leaving 4 bases between the germline ends. The CDR3 spans 14 residues. The rearrangement joins TRBV9 to TRBJ1-5; no definite D call. The clonotype comes from a female donor with breast cancer. Some clones in this sample may be carry-over from other donors' samples. The sequenced sample was breast tumor tissue. CDR3 in DNA: TGTGCCAGCAGCGTAGGGGATAGCAATCAGCCCCAGCATTTT. Its translation: CASSVGDSNQPQHF.